A selection of T cell receptor beta chains follows, all from one sample in a study of T cells in Graves' hyperthyroidism and ophthalmopathy. Each CDR3 protein is one row after TCRdb ran MiXCR on the multiplex PCR reads. The sample has hundreds of thousands of distinct CDR3 sequences; roughly a third are singletons. Sequencing was done on a sample of blood. These receptors came from a woman in her forties with Graves' hyperthyroidism. Both conserved end residues are part of each CDR3. D genes are given only for firm matches. Size tells how often a clone was seen (once, few, many) or the class of an expanded clone, and some rows leave it out.

j_gene: TRBJ1-1
abundance: many
v_gene: TRBV20-1
len: 13
d_gene: NA
CDR3nt: TGCAGTGCTAGGTCGGTTATGAACACTGAAGCTTTCTTT
CDR3aa: CSARSVMNTEAFF

j_gene: TRBJ2-7
abundance: NA
v_gene: TRBV19
len: 15
d_gene: TRBD1
CDR3nt: TGTGCCAGTAGTCCGGGACAGGGAGGAACCTACGAGCAGTACTTC
CDR3aa: CASSPGQGGTYEQYF

j_gene: TRBJ2-7
abundance: many
v_gene: TRBV5-1
len: 14
d_gene: TRBD1
CDR3nt: TGCGCCAGCAGCCTGACAGGGGAAGGCTACGAGCAGTACTTC
CDR3aa: CASSLTGEGYEQYF

j_gene: TRBJ1-1
abundance: few
v_gene: TRBV20-1
len: 15
d_gene: NA
CDR3nt: TGCAGTGCTAGAGATCCAGGGGCATATTCCACTGAAGCTTTCTTT
CDR3aa: CSARDPGAYSTEAFF

j_gene: TRBJ1-5
abundance: many
v_gene: TRBV20-1
len: 14
d_gene: NA
CDR3nt: TGCAGTGCTAGACCCTCCGGGGGCAATCAGCCCCAGCATTTT
CDR3aa: CSARPSGGNQPQHF

j_gene: TRBJ1-5
abundance: few
v_gene: TRBV6-2/TRBV6-3
len: 14
d_gene: TRBD1
CDR3nt: TGTGCCAGCACCCAGGGGGCGAGCAATCAGCCCCAGCATTTT
CDR3aa: CASTQGASNQPQHF

j_gene: TRBJ1-4
abundance: NA
v_gene: TRBV6-5
len: 12
d_gene: NA
CDR3nt: TGTGCCAGCACCGGGGGTAGGGAAAAACTGTTTTTT
CDR3aa: CASTGGREKLFF

j_gene: TRBJ1-2
abundance: NA
v_gene: TRBV20-1
len: 13
d_gene: NA
CDR3nt: TGCAGTGCTAGAAACACCGCCCAGGGGAAATACACCTTC
CDR3aa: CSARNTAQGKYTF

j_gene: TRBJ2-6
abundance: NA
v_gene: TRBV28
len: 16
d_gene: NA
CDR3nt: TGTGCCAGCAGCTCCGACAGCCTCTCTGGGGCCAACGTCCTGACTTTC
CDR3aa: CASSSDSLSGANVLTF

j_gene: TRBJ2-5
abundance: few
v_gene: TRBV20-1
len: 15
d_gene: NA
CDR3nt: TGCAGTGCTAGTCGGAGGGGGTGGTCAGAAGAGACCCAGTACTTC
CDR3aa: CSASRRGWSEETQYF

j_gene: TRBJ1-4
abundance: NA
v_gene: TRBV7-2
len: 14
d_gene: TRBD1
CDR3nt: TGTGCCAGCAGACCGCCGGGACAGGGGTCGGACTGTTTTTTT
CDR3aa: CASRPPGQGSDCFF

j_gene: TRBJ2-7
abundance: NA
v_gene: TRBV20-1
len: 13
d_gene: NA
CDR3nt: TGCAGTGCTATCTGGGGAGGAGGCTACGAGCAGTACTTC
CDR3aa: CSAIWGGGYEQYF

j_gene: TRBJ2-5
abundance: NA
v_gene: TRBV29-1
len: 15
d_gene: TRBD2
CDR3nt: TGCAGCGTTAAAGATTACGGGAGGGGTCGAGAGACCCAGTACTTC
CDR3aa: CSVKDYGRGRETQYF